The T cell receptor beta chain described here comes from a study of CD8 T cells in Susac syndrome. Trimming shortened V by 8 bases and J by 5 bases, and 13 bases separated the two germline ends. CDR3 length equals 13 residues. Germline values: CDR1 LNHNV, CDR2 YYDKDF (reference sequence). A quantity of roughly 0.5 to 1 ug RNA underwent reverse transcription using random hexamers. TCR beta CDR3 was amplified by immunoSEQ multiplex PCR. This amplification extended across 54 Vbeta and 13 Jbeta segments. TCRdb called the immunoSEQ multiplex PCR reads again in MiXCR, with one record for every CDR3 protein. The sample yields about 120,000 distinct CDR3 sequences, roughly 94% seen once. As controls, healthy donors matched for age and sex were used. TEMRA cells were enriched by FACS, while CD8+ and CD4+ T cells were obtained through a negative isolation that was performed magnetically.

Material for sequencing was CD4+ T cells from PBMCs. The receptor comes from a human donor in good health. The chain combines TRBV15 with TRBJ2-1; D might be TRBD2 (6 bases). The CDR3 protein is CATEPGLHNEQFF. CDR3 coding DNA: TGTGCCACCGAACCGGGACTCCACAATGAGCAGTTCTTC.